These 11 T cell receptor beta chains came from one sample sequenced in a study of blood T cell repertoires in COVID-19. The method was immunoSEQ multiplex PCR; TCRdb's version includes in-frame clones alone and lacks a portion of them. The sample includes more than 200,000 clones, around nine tenths of them seen just once. Sample: PBMCs or T cells enriched from blood (not recorded which). Every receptor here comes from a man aged 30 to 45 in a cohort exposed to, infected with or recovered from COVID-19 (not recorded which).

The J gene is TRBJ2-1, the V gene TRBV5-1, with 10 bases lining up with TRBD2. Germline V gene data show CDR1 as SGHRS and CDR2 as YFSETQ. Trimming at V came to 1 base and at J to 4 bases, leaving 11 bases not matched to a gene. The CDR3 covers 18 residues. In nucleotides, the CDR3 is TGCGCCAGCAGCTTGCGGCTAGCGGGAGTTCAGATTTACAATGAGCAGTTCTTC. Translated, it gives CASSLRLAGVQIYNEQFF.

The chain links TRBV19 to TRBJ2-2, with D possibly being TRBD2 (5 bases). The CDR3 runs 14 residues. The V end lost 7 bases, the J end lost 5 bases, and 14 bases lay between the germline ends. CDR1 and CDR2 (germline): LNHDA, SQIVND (reference sequence). CDR3 region: CASTLTGMTGELFF. CDR3 coding DNA: TGTGCCAGTACCCTCACCGGGATGACCGGGGAGCTGTTTTTT. Drawing the rest from reference TRBV19 and TRBJ2-2, the complete variable domain is DGGITQSPKYLFRKEGQNVTLSCEQNLNHDAMYWYRQDPGQGLRLIYYSQIVNDFQKGDIAEGYSVSREKKESFPLTVTSAQKNPTAFYLCASTLTGMTGELFFGEGSRLTVL.

The chain has TRBV27 and TRBJ2-7; tentative D call: TRBD1 (10 bases). CDR3 size: 22 residues. The germline gives CDR1 MNHEY, CDR2 SMNVEV (reference sequence). V shed 4 bases and J shed 2 bases, with 36 bases lying between them. In nucleotides, the CDR3 is TGTGCCAGCAGTTCTACACGACAGGGGGCGCTGCCTAGCGGGATCTCCACCTACGAGCAGTACTTC. This encodes CASSSTRQGALPSGISTYEQYF.

Only one count was recorded for this clone. The chain joins TRBV28 to TRBJ2-1; TRBD2 aligns across 11 bases. CDR1 is MDHEN and CDR2 is SYDVKM in the germline V gene. The CDR3 consists of 16 residues. Losses at the gene ends were 4 bases for V and 1 base for J; bases not matched to a gene: 3. CDR3 in DNA: TGTGCCAGCAGTTCGACTAGCGGGATGTCCTACAATGAGCAGTTCTTC. Its protein product is CASSSTSGMSYNEQFF.

J is TRBJ2-7 and V is TRBV18; 9 bases agree with TRBD1. CDR3 size: 16 residues. The junction had 9 bases not matched to a gene; V was cut back by 3 bases and J by 3 bases. Germline V gives CDR1 KGHSH, CDR2 LQKENI. CDR3 residues: CASSPHPGQGDYEQYF. The CDR3 coding sequence is TGTGCCAGCTCACCTCACCCGGGACAGGGAGACTACGAGCAGTACTTC.

The chain is built from TRBV6-1 and TRBJ2-5; 8 bases line up with TRBD1. J was trimmed by 5 bases and V by 4 bases; bases with no gene match: 15. CDR3 length: 17 residues. Germline CDR1 reads MNHNS; CDR2 reads SASEGT. The CDR3 reads CASSGVRDRRAEETQYF. The CDR3 DNA reads TGTGCCAGCAGTGGGGTCCGGGACAGGAGGGCAGAGGAGACCCAGTACTTC.

The chain carries TRBV6-6 and TRBJ1-5, with D maybe TRBD1 (5 bases). Deletions cut 4 bases from V and 1 base from J, with 11 bases between. The CDR3 spans 15 residues. Germline V gene data show CDR1 as MNHNY and CDR2 as SVGAGI (reference sequence). CDR3 sequence: CASSSRGQSNQPQHF. In DNA, the CDR3 is TGTGCCAGCAGTTCTCGAGGACAAAGCAATCAGCCCCAGCATTTT.

The chain combines TRBV24-1 with TRBJ2-3, with 8 bases lining up with TRBD2. This CDR3 spans 16 amino acids. V gave up 3 bases and J gave up 2 bases; unmatched junction bases: 6. Looked up from germline, CDR1 is KGHDR and CDR2 is SFDVKD. DNA of the CDR3: TGTGCCACCAGTGATCCCGGACTAGCCGCCACAGATACGCAGTATTTT. Translation: CATSDPGLAATDTQYF.

This clone was seen only a few times. The J gene is TRBJ1-5, the V gene TRBV30, with TRBD1 matching 9 bases. Germline CDR1 and CDR2: GTSNPN and SVGIG (reference sequence). This CDR3 has 18 residues. V was clipped by 4 bases and J by 0 bases; unmatched bases: 13. DNA of the CDR3: TGTGCCTGGATCCCGGGACAGGGATTTCGGTATAGCAATCAGCCCCAGCATTTT. It is translated as CAWIPGQGFRYSNQPQHF.

This rearrangement joins TRBV10-3 to TRBJ1-1; 7 bases align to TRBD1. The CDR3 is 14 amino acids. Germline values: CDR1 ENHRY, CDR2 SYGVKD. With V trimmed by 2 bases and J by 6 bases, 6 bases remained unmatched. The CDR3 coding sequence is TGTGCCATCAGTGAGCTCGACAGGGAGGCTGAAGCTTTCTTT. It translates to CAISELDREAEAFF.

The gene calls are TRBV2 and TRBJ2-2, with D tentatively TRBD2 (7 bases). Germline loops: CDR1 SNHLY, CDR2 FYNNEI. With 8 bases removed from V and 1 base from J, the gap between germline ends came to 20 bases. The CDR3 length is 17 residues. CDR3 coding DNA: TGTGCCAGCGGAAAGGGGGGGACTACAAAGAACACCGGGGAGCTGTTTTTT. This encodes CASGKGGTTKNTGELFF.